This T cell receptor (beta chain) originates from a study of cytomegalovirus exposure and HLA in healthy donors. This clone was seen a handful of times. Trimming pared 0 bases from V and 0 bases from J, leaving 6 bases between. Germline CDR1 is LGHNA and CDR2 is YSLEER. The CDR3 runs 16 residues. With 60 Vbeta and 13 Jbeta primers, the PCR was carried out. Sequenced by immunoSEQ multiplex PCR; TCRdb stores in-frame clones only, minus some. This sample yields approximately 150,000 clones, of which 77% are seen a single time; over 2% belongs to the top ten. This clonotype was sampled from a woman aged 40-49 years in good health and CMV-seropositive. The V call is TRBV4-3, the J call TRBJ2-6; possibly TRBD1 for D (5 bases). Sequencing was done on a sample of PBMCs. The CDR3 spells CASSQDRGSGANVLTF. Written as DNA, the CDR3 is TGCGCCAGCAGCCAAGATAGGGGCTCTGGGGCCAACGTCCTGACTTTC.